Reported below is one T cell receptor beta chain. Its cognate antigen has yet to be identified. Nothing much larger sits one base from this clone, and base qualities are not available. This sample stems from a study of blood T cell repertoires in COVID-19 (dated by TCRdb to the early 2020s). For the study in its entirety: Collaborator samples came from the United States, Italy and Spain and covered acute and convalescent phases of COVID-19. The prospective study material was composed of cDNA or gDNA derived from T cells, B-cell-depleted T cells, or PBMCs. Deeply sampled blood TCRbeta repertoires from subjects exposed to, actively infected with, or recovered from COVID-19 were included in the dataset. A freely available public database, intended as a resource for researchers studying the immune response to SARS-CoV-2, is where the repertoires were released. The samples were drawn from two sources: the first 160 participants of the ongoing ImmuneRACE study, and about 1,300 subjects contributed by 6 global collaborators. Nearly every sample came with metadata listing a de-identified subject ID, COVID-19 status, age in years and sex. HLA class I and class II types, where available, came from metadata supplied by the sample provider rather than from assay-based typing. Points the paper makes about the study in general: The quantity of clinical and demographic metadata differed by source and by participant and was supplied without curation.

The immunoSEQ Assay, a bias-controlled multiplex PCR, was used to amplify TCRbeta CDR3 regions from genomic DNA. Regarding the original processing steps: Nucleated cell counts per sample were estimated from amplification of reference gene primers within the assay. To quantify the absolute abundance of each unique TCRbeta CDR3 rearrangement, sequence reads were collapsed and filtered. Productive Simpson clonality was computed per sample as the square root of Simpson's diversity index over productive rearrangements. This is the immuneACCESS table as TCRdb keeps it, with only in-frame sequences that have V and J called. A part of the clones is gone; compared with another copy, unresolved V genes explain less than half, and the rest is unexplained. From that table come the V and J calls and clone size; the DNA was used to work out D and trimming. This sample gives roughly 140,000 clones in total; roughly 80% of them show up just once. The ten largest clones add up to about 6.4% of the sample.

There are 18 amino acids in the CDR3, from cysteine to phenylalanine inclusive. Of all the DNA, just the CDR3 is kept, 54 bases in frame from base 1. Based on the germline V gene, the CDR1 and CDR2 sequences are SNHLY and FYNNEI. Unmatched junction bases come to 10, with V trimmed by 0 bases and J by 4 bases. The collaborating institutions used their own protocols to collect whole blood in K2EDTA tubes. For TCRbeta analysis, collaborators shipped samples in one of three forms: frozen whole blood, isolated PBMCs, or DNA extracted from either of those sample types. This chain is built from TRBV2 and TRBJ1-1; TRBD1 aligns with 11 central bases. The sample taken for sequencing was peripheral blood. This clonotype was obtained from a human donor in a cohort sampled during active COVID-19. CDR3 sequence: CASSEAPPGTGGTTEAFF. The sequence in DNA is TGTGCCAGCAGTGAAGCCCCCCCCGGGACAGGGGGGACCACTGAAGCTTTCTTT.